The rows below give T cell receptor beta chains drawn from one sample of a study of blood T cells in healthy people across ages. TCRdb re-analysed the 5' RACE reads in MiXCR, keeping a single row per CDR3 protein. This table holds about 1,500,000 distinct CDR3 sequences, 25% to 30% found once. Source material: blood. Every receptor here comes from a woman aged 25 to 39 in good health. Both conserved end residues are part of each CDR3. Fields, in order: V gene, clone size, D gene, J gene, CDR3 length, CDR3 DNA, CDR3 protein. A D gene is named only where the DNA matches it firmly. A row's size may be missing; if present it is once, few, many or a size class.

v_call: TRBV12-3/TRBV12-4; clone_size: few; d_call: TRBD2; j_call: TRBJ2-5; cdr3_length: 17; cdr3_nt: TGTGCCAGCAGTTTGTTTACCGGGGGGTTCCTACAAGAGACCCAGTACTTC; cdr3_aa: CASSLFTGGFLQETQYF
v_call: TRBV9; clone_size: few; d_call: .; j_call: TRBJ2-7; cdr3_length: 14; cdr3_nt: TGTGCCAGCAGCGTAGAAGGATGGGACGACGAGCAGTACTTC; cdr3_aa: CASSVEGWDDEQYF
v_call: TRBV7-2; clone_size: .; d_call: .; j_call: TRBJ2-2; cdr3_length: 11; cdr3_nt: TGTGCCAGCCGACTTAGCGGGGAGCTGTTTTTT; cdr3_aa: CASRLSGELFF
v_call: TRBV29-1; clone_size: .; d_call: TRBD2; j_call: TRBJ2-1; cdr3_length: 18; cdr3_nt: TGCAGCGTTGACTCTGGACTAGCGGGAGGGAGATGGAACAATGAGCAGTTCTTC; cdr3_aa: CSVDSGLAGGRWNNEQFF
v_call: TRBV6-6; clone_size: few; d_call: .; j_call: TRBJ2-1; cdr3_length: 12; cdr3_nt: TGTGCCAGCAGTTCCTCTCAAGAGACCCAGTTCTTC; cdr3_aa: CASSSSQETQFF
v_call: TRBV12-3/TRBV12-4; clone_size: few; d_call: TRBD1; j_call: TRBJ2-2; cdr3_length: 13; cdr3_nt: TGTGCCAGCAGAACAGGGGTCACCGGGGAGCTGTTTTTT; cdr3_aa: CASRTGVTGELFF
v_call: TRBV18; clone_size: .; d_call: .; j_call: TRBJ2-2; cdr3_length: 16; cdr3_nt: TGTGCCAGCTCACCACAGGAGAGGGGGATCACCGGGGAGCTGTTTTTT; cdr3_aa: CASSPQERGITGELFF
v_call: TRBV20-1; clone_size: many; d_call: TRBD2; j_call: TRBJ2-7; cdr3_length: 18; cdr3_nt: TGCAGTGCTAGAGATGGGAAGACTAGCGGCTTCTTCTCCTACGAGCAGTACTTC; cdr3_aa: CSARDGKTSGFFSYEQYF
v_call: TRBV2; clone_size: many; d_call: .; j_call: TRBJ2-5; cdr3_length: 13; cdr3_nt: TGTGCCAGCAGTCCTGACTTGGAAGAGACCCAGTACTTC; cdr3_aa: CASSPDLEETQYF
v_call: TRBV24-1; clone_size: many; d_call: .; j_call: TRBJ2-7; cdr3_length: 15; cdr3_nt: TGTGCCACCAGTGATGGTCCGGGTAAATCCTACGAGCAGTACTTC; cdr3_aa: CATSDGPGKSYEQYF
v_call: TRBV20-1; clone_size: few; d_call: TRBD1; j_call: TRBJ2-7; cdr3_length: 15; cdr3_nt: TGCAGTGCTAGCGGATCCGGGACAGGGGGATACGAGCAGTACTTC; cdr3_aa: CSASGSGTGGYEQYF
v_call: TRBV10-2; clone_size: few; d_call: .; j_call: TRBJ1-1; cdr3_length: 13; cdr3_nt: TGCGCCAGCAGGGGAGAGGCGAACACTGAAGCTTTCTTT; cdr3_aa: CASRGEANTEAFF
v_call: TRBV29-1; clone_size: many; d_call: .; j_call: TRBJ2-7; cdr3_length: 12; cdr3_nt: TGCAGCGTTGCTGAAGGTCGATACGAGCAGTACTTC; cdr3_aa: CSVAEGRYEQYF